This TCR beta chain was sequenced in a study of CD8 T cell repertoires and HIV-1 epitope variants. Study overall: 1M T cells were kept uncultured as a baseline.

TCRdb's table, derived via immunoSEQ multiplex PCR, lists solely in-frame clones and lacks some. The sample consists of 4,000 or so clones, 65% to 80% of them appearing once. Points on this clone: Antigen specificity is unknown.

The CDR3 is 12 residues long. Germline loops: CDR1 SGHVS, CDR2 FNYEAQ. V gave up 5 bases and J gave up 1 base, with 5 bases separating them. Study-level findings and limits: Of nine antigen-specific beta clonotypes, six appeared to cross-react with escape variants.

The receptor's source is a male donor with HIV. Sample: cultured CD8+ T cells derived from PBMCs. The V call is TRBV7-6, the J call TRBJ1-1; no clear D. The CDR3 region has the DNA TGTGCCAGCAGCCAATCGAACACTGAAGCTTTCTTT. It codes for CASSQSNTEAFF. Using reference TRBV7-6 and TRBJ1-1 for the parts outside the CDR3, the full variable domain is GAGVSQSPRYKVTKRGQDVALRCDPISGHVSLYWYRQALGQGPEFLTYFNYEAQQDKSGLPNDRFSAERPEGSISTLTIQRTEQRDSAMYRCASSQSNTEAFFGQGTRLTVV.